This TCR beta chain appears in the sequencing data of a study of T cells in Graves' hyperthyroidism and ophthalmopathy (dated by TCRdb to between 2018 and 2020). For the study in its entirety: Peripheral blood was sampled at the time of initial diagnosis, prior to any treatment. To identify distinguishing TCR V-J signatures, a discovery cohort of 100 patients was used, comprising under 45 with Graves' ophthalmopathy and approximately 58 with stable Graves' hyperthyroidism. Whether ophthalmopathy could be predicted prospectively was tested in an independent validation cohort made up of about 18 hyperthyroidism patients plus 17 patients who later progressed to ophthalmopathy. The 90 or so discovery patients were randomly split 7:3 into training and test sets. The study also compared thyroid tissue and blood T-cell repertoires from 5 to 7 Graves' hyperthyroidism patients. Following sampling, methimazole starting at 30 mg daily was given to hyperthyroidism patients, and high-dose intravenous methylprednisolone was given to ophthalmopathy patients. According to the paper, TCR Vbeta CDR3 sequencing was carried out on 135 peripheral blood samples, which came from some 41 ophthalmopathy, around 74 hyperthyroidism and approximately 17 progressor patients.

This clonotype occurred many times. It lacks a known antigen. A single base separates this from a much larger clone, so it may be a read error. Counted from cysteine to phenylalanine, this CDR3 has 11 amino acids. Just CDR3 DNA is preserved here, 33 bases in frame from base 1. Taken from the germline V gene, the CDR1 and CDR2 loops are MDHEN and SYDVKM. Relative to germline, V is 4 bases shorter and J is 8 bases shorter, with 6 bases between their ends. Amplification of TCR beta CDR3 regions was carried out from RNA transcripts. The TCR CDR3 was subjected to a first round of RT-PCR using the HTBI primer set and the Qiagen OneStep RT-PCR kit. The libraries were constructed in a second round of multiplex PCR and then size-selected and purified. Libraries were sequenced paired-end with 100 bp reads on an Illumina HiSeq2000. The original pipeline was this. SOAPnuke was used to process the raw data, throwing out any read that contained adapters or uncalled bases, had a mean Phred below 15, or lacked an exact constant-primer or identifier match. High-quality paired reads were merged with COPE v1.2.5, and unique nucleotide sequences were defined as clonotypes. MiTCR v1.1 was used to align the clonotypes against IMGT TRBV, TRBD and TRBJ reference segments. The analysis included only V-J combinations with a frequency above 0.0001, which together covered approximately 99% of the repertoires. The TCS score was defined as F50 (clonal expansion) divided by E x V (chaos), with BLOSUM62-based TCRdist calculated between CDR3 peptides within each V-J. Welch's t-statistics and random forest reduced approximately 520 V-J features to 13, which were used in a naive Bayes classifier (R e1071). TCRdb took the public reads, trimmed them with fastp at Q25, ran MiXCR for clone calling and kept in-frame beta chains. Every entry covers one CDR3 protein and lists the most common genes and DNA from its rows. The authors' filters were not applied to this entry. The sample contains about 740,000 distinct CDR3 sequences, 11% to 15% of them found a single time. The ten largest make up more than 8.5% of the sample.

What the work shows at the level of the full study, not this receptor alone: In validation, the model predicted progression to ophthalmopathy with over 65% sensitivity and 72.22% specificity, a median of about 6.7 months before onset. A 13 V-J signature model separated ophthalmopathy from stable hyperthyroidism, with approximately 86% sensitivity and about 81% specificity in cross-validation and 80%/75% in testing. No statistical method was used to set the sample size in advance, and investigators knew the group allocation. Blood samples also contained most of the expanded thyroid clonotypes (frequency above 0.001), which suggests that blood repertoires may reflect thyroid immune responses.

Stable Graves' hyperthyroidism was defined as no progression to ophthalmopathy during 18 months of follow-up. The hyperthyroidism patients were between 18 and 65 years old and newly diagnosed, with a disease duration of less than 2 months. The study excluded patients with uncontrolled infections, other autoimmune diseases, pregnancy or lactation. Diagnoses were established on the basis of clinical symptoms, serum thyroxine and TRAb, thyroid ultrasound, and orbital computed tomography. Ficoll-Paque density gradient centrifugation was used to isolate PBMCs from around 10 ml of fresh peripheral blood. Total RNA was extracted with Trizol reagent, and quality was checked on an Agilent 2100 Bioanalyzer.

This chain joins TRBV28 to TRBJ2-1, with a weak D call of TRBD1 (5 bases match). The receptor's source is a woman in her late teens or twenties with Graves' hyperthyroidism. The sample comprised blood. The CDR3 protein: CASSWGHEQFF. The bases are TGTGCCAGCAGTTGGGGCCATGAGCAGTTCTTC.